Listed below are T cell receptor beta chains from one sample, sequenced in a study of cytomegalovirus exposure and HLA in healthy donors. The protocol was immunoSEQ multiplex PCR, while the TCRdb copy is restricted to in-frame clones and leaves out a portion. The sample has around 77,000 clones. The sample was PBMCs. These receptors were collected from a man aged 45 to 65 in good health and CMV-seropositive. The CDR3 runs from the conserved cysteine through the conserved F or W. D genes are given only for firm matches.

V: TRBV27
J: TRBJ1-1
D: .
CDR3: CASSFIRTAKNTEAFF
DNA: TGTGCCAGCAGTTTTATCCGGACAGCCAAGAACACTGAAGCTTTCTTT

V: TRBV5-1
J: TRBJ1-1
D: TRBD1
CDR3: CASHFRQGGTEAFF
DNA: TGCGCCAGCCACTTCCGACAGGGTGGGACTGAAGCTTTCTTT

V: TRBV27
J: TRBJ2-7
D: TRBD2
CDR3: CASSLIGRGYEQYF
DNA: TGTGCCAGCAGTTTAATCGGGAGGGGATACGAGCAGTACTTC

V: TRBV9
J: TRBJ1-1
D: TRBD1
CDR3: CASSGGQGASEAFF
DNA: TGTGCCAGCAGCGGAGGACAGGGTGCCTCTGAAGCTTTCTTT

V: TRBV10-3
J: TRBJ2-6
D: .
CDR3: CAIGERKLPASSGANVLTF
DNA: TGTGCCATCGGGGAGAGAAAGCTACCAGCCTCCTCTGGGGCCAACGTCCTGACTTTC

V: TRBV5-1
J: TRBJ2-2
D: TRBD1
CDR3: CASLEGATTGELFF
DNA: TGCGCCAGTTTAGAGGGGGCGACCACCGGGGAGCTGTTTTTT

V: TRBV5-4
J: TRBJ2-3
D: TRBD1
CDR3: CASSPDRVGDTQYF
DNA: TGTGCCAGCAGCCCGGACAGGGTGGGAGATACGCAGTATTTT

V: TRBV5-1
J: TRBJ2-5
D: .
CDR3: CASSKNLAYQETQYF
DNA: TGCGCCAGCAGCAAGAACCTAGCGTACCAAGAGACCCAGTACTTC

V: TRBV7-9
J: TRBJ2-1
D: TRBD2
CDR3: CASSSRLAGGGEQFF
DNA: TGTGCCAGCAGCTCCAGACTAGCGGGGGGCGGTGAGCAGTTCTTC

V: TRBV29-1
J: TRBJ1-2
D: .
CDR3: CSTSRGISYGYTF
DNA: TGCAGCACATCCAGAGGGATTTCCTATGGCTACACCTTC

V: TRBV6-5
J: TRBJ2-2
D: TRBD1
CDR3: CASSYGTGETGELFF
DNA: TGTGCCAGCAGTTACGGGACAGGCGAAACCGGGGAGCTGTTTTTT

V: TRBV4-1
J: TRBJ2-5
D: .
CDR3: CASSQDRSLKKETQYF
DNA: TGCGCCAGCAGCCAAGATAGGAGCCTAAAGAAAGAGACCCAGTACTTC

V: TRBV7-3
J: TRBJ2-3
D: .
CDR3: CASSQGGTDTQYF
DNA: TGTGCCAGCAGCCAGGGTGGAACAGATACGCAGTATTTT

V: TRBV5-1
J: TRBJ1-5
D: TRBD1
CDR3: CASSSRQGEAQHF
DNA: TGCGCCAGCAGCTCCCGACAGGGGGAAGCCCAGCATTTT

V: TRBV18
J: TRBJ2-6
D: .
CDR3: CASSPRTGANVLTF
DNA: TGTGCCAGCTCACCACGGACAGGGGCCAACGTCCTGACTTTC

V: TRBV27
J: TRBJ2-7
D: .
CDR3: CASRIRPTLGYEQYF
DNA: TGTGCCAGCAGGATCAGACCGACTTTAGGCTACGAGCAGTACTTC

V: TRBV7-9
J: TRBJ2-5
D: TRBD1
CDR3: CASSSRTGGETQYF
DNA: TGTGCCAGCAGCTCCCGGACAGGGGGAGAGACCCAGTACTTC

V: TRBV5-1
J: TRBJ1-2
D: .
CDR3: CASSPGQPNYGYTF
DNA: TGCGCCAGCAGCCCCGGACAGCCTAACTATGGCTACACCTTC

V: TRBV5-1
J: TRBJ2-5
D: .
CDR3: CASSLTTAAGETQYF
DNA: TGCGCCAGCAGCTTGACGACGGCGGCGGGAGAGACCCAGTACTTC

V: TRBV9
J: TRBJ1-4
D: TRBD1
CDR3: CASSVWTGKDEKLFF
DNA: TGTGCCAGCAGCGTTTGGACAGGGAAGGATGAAAAACTGTTTTTT

V: TRBV27
J: TRBJ2-5
D: TRBD1
CDR3: CASSSTDRAEYF
DNA: TGTGCCAGCAGTTCGACCGACAGGGCCGAGTACTTC

V: TRBV28
J: TRBJ2-7
D: TRBD2
CDR3: CASRAGGFVYEQYF
DNA: TGTGCCAGCAGGGCGGGGGGCTTTGTGTACGAGCAGTACTTC

V: TRBV5-4
J: TRBJ1-2
D: TRBD1
CDR3: CASSPTGRGNYGYTF
DNA: TGTGCCAGCAGCCCCACCGGCAGGGGGAACTATGGCTACACCTTC

V: TRBV5-1
J: TRBJ1-3
D: .
CDR3: CASRPAGSGNTIYF
DNA: TGCGCCAGCAGGCCAGCGGGATCTGGAAACACCATATATTTT

V: TRBV5-1
J: TRBJ1-1
D: .
CDR3: CASSPTSGGTEAFF
DNA: TGCGCCAGCAGCCCCACGTCCGGGGGCACTGAAGCTTTCTTT

V: TRBV19
J: TRBJ2-2
D: TRBD2
CDR3: CATKAGGGTGELFF
DNA: TGTGCCACGAAAGCGGGAGGAGGCACCGGGGAGCTGTTTTTT

V: TRBV29-1
J: TRBJ1-1
D: TRBD1
CDR3: CSVHGTGMNTEAFF
DNA: TGCAGCGTCCACGGGACAGGAATGAACACTGAAGCTTTCTTT

V: TRBV5-1
J: TRBJ1-2
D: TRBD1
CDR3: CASSFSGTGGPGGYTF
DNA: TGCGCCAGCAGCTTCTCGGGTACAGGGGGCCCGGGAGGCTACACCTTC

V: TRBV9
J: TRBJ2-2
D: TRBD2
CDR3: CASSVMGLAGGPGTGELFF
DNA: TGTGCCAGCAGCGTAATGGGACTAGCGGGAGGGCCCGGCACCGGGGAGCTGTTTTTT

V: TRBV5-1
J: TRBJ2-5
D: .
CDR3: CASSFSTQETQYF
DNA: TGCGCCAGCAGCTTCTCTACCCAAGAGACCCAGTACTTC

V: TRBV9
J: TRBJ1-1
D: TRBD1
CDR3: CASSLTQGAGTEAFF
DNA: TGTGCCAGCAGCCTAACCCAGGGGGCCGGCACTGAAGCTTTCTTT

V: TRBV4-1
J: TRBJ1-3
D: TRBD1
CDR3: CATKSRDRDGNTIYF
DNA: TGCGCCACCAAGTCCCGGGACAGGGATGGAAACACCATATATTTT

V: TRBV9
J: TRBJ2-1
D: TRBD1
CDR3: CASSADRGSYNEQFF
DNA: TGTGCCAGCAGCGCCGACAGGGGCTCCTACAATGAGCAGTTCTTC

V: TRBV6-1
J: TRBJ1-2
D: TRBD1
CDR3: CASSEIQGTEPLNYGYTF
DNA: TGTGCCAGCAGTGAAATTCAAGGGACAGAACCCCTCAACTATGGCTACACCTTC

V: TRBV2
J: TRBJ2-7
D: TRBD1
CDR3: CASSFDRGEQYF
DNA: TGTGCCAGCAGTTTTGACAGGGGCGAGCAGTACTTC

V: TRBV7-8
J: TRBJ1-2
D: TRBD1
CDR3: CASSLAQDRERYGYTF
DNA: TGTGCCAGCAGCTTAGCGCAGGACAGGGAGAGGTATGGCTACACCTTC

V: TRBV7-6
J: TRBJ1-5
D: TRBD1
CDR3: CASSLGAGGVGSNQPQHF
DNA: TGTGCCAGCAGCTTAGGGGCAGGGGGTGTCGGAAGCAATCAGCCCCAGCATTTT

V: TRBV11-2
J: TRBJ1-1
D: .
CDR3: CASSLEWGGTEAFF
DNA: TGTGCCAGCAGCTTAGAATGGGGAGGCACTGAAGCTTTCTTT

V: TRBV27
J: TRBJ2-3
D: TRBD2
CDR3: CASSNLLAGSTDTQYF
DNA: TGTGCCAGCAGTAACCTACTAGCGGGGAGCACAGATACGCAGTATTTT

V: TRBV12-5
J: TRBJ1-5
D: .
CDR3: CASGPGTAGQPQHF
DNA: TGTGCTAGTGGTCCGGGGACTGCGGGACAGCCCCAGCATTTT

V: TRBV5-4
J: TRBJ1-2
D: .
CDR3: CASSLLLENRDLNYGYTF
DNA: TGTGCCAGCAGCTTATTGCTGGAGAACAGGGATTTAAACTATGGCTACACCTTC

V: TRBV5-6
J: TRBJ2-5
D: .
CDR3: CASSLAGVQETQYF
DNA: TGTGCCAGCAGCTTGGCAGGTGTTCAAGAGACCCAGTACTTC

V: TRBV30
J: TRBJ2-3
D: TRBD2
CDR3: CAWVGLAGGNTQYF
DNA: TGTGCCTGGGTGGGACTAGCGGGGGGAAATACGCAGTATTTT

V: TRBV19
J: TRBJ2-1
D: TRBD1
CDR3: CASSRQGTSYNEQFF
DNA: TGTGCCAGTAGTCGACAGGGGACCTCCTACAATGAGCAGTTCTTC

V: TRBV6-1
J: TRBJ1-1
D: TRBD1
CDR3: CASSGDRQAEAFF
DNA: TGTGCCAGCAGTGGGGACAGGCAGGCTGAAGCTTTCTTT

V: TRBV29-1
J: TRBJ2-2
D: .
CDR3: CSVSPQGPMNTGELFF
DNA: TGCAGCGTTTCACCCCAGGGGCCGATGAACACCGGGGAGCTGTTTTTT

V: TRBV5-1
J: TRBJ1-4
D: TRBD1
CDR3: CASSSGGLGEKLFF
DNA: TGCGCCAGCAGTTCAGGGGGCTTAGGTGAAAAACTGTTTTTT

V: TRBV4-1
J: TRBJ1-5
D: TRBD1
CDR3: CASSQPLPDRFYDQPQHF
DNA: TGCGCCAGCAGCCAACCCCTCCCGGACAGGTTTTATGATCAGCCCCAGCATTTT

V: TRBV5-1
J: TRBJ1-1
D: .
CDR3: CASSLVQGATEAFF
DNA: TGCGCCAGCAGCTTGGTACAGGGTGCCACTGAAGCTTTCTTT

V: TRBV19
J: TRBJ1-2
D: TRBD1
CDR3: CASSAPRDRIYGYTF
DNA: TGTGCCAGTAGTGCGCCCCGGGACAGGATTTATGGCTACACCTTC

V: TRBV6-1
J: TRBJ1-2
D: .
CDR3: CASSEGGRVYGYTF
DNA: TGTGCCAGCAGTGAGGGGGGGCGCGTCTATGGCTACACCTTC

V: TRBV5-6
J: TRBJ1-2
D: TRBD1
CDR3: CASSPDRGLAYGYTF
DNA: TGTGCCAGCAGCCCTGACAGGGGGCTAGCCTATGGCTACACCTTC

V: TRBV10-3
J: TRBJ1-2
D: TRBD1
CDR3: CAISGRQGGGYTF
DNA: TGTGCCATCAGTGGTCGACAGGGAGGTGGCTACACCTTC

V: TRBV13
J: TRBJ2-7
D: .
CDR3: CASSQTGYSYEQYF
DNA: TGTGCCAGCAGCCAAACAGGGTACTCCTACGAGCAGTACTTC

V: TRBV19
J: TRBJ2-4
D: .
CDR3: CASSPWAGKNIQYF
DNA: TGTGCCAGTAGCCCGTGGGCAGGGAAAAACATTCAGTACTTC

V: TRBV20-1
J: TRBJ2-3
D: .
CDR3: CSAFSVDTQYF
DNA: TGCAGTGCTTTCTCGGTCGATACGCAGTATTTT